Here is one T cell receptor beta chain with its context. Its antigen is currently unknown. Prior to thyroid surgery, none of the patients had received any treatment. There are 14 residues in the CDR3. J was trimmed by 3 bases and V by 2 bases; bases with no gene match: 4. The germline V gene has CDR1 SGHAT and CDR2 FQDESV (reference sequence). The sample comes from a study of metastatic and nonmetastatic thyroid tumors. As for the study in general: Repertoires were compared across blood and tumor or nodule tissue from malignant and benign thyroid patients. Broader study findings: Benign nodules reportedly had significantly lower TCR beta diversity than malignant thyroid tumors in blood and tumor.

How the authors handled the data: Differences in CDR3 between clinicopathological groups were drawn on to build a classifier intended to discriminate distant-metastatic papillary thyroid cancer patients. TCRdb re-analyzed the PCR reads using MiXCR. It is TCRdb's table, rather than the study itself, that gives the V and J calls and clone size. The table lists just over 20,000 clones, 9% to 15% of them singletons, with 6.2% in the top ten. Sequencing used blood. This chain joins TRBV11-1 and TRBJ2-7; 7 nucleotides line up with TRBD1. The receptor's source is a male donor with papillary thyroid cancer or a benign thyroid nodule (not recorded which). Some clones in this sample may be carry-over from other donors' samples. The CDR3 DNA sequence: TGTGCCAGCAGCTTAAGGGCAGGGGGCTACGAGCAGTACTTC. It encodes CASSLRAGGYEQYF. The full variable domain, completed using reference TRBV11-1 and TRBJ2-7, is EAEVAQSPRYKITEKSQAVAFWCDPISGHATLYWYRQILGQGPELLVQFQDESVVDDSQLPKDRFSAERLKGVDSTLKIQPAELGDSAMYLCASSLRAGGYEQYFGPGTRLTVT.